The present entry profiles one T cell receptor beta chain with its context. The data stem from a study of human T cells and chemical hapten exposure. Via MiXCR, TCRdb re-called the RACE reads, giving one row per CDR3 protein. The repertoire includes around 330,000 distinct CDR3 sequences, around 5.5% of them detected once, and approximately 8.2% sits in the top ten. The sample's time point: pre-sensitization, week 0. Treatment noted: therapeutic diphenylcyclopropenone sensitization with weekly scalp DPC. Every donor had alopecia and was 18 to 70 years old; all were suitable for DPC. Germline CDR1 is SGHTA and CDR2 is FQGNSA. The V and J ends lost 0 bases and 0 bases respectively, with 6 bases between them. There are 15 residues in the CDR3.

The sequencing here drew on whole blood, taken in connection with sensitization to the hapten diphenylcyclopropenone (DPC). The receptor comes from a woman between 18 and 29 years old with alopecia areata. Some clones in this sample may be carry-over from other donors' samples. This rearrangement joins TRBV7-2 to TRBJ1-5; D gene uncertain. This chain's CDR3 is CASSLAASSNQPQHF. Here the CDR3 DNA reads TGTGCCAGCAGCTTAGCGGCCAGTAGCAATCAGCCCCAGCATTTT. Filled out from reference TRBV7-2 and TRBJ1-5, the complete variable domain reads GAGVSQSPSNKVTEKGKDVELRCDPISGHTALYWYRQSLGQGLEFLIYFQGNSAPDKSGLPSDRFSAERTGGSVSTLTIQRTQQEDSAVYLCASSLAASSNQPQHFGDGTRLSIL.